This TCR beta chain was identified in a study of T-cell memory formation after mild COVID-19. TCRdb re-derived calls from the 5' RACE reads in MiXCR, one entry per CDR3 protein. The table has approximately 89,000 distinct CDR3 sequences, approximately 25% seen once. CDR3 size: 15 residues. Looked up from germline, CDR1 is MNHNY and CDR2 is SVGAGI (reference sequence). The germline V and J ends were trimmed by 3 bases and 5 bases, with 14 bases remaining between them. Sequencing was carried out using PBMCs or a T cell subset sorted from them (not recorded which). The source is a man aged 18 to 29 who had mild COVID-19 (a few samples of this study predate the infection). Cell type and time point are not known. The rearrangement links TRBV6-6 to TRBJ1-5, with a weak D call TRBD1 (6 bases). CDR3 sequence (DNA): TGTGCCAGCAGTTATTCTAGGGCAGGGGATCAGCCCCAGCATTTT. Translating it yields CASSYSRAGDQPQHF.